These 20 T cell receptor beta chains came from one sample sequenced in a study of T cells in Graves' hyperthyroidism and ophthalmopathy. Amplified TCR beta CDR3 regions came from RNA transcripts. The study used the HTBI primer set for a first-round RT-PCR of the TCR CDR3. TCRdb analysed the multiplex PCR reads with MiXCR anew, one entry per CDR3 protein. The sample shows a few hundred thousand distinct CDR3 sequences, just under 15% of them seen only once. Material for sequencing was blood. The origin of the receptors is a woman under 40 with Graves' hyperthyroidism.

There are many counts of this clonotype. The chain links TRBV7-9 to TRBJ2-5, with 9 bases that match TRBD2. Germline V lookup: CDR1 SEHNR, CDR2 FQNEAQ (reference sequence). The V gene end was trimmed by 4 bases and the J gene end by 1 base; junction bases not matched to a gene: 10. This CDR3 comprises 17 residues. CDR3 sequence reads: CASSSQGAGGFQETQYF. The CDR3 nucleotides read TGTGCCAGCAGCTCCCAGGGTGCGGGAGGGTTCCAAGAGACCCAGTACTTC.

V and J are TRBV20-1 and TRBJ2-3; D unclear. CDR3 length equals 13 residues. Germline CDR1 and CDR2: DFQATT and SNEGSKA (reference sequence). V lost 2 bases, J lost 6 bases, and 12 bases lay in between. The CDR3 nucleotides read TGCAGTGCTAGACCCATGATTGTTGATACGCAGTATTTT. The encoded protein is CSARPMIVDTQYF.

This clonotype was seen ten or more times. The chain is built from TRBV11-2 and TRBJ2-1; TRBD2 aligns across 13 bases. This CDR3 comprises 15 residues. J was trimmed by 8 bases and V by 4 bases; bases with no gene match: 5. CDR1 and CDR2 from the germline V gene are SGHAT and FQNNGV. CDR3 bases: TGTGCCAGCAGCTCACTAGCGGGAGGGCCGCATGAGCAGTTCTTC. It specifies CASSSLAGGPHEQFF.

At least ten counts were recorded for this clonotype. This chain connects TRBV28 to TRBJ1-5; D ambiguous. The CDR3 has 15 residues. Trimming shortened V by 2 bases and J by 1 base, and 9 bases separated the two germline ends. Germline loops: CDR1 MDHEN, CDR2 SYDVKM. CDR3 region: CASSLISESNQPQHF. The CDR3 DNA reads TGTGCCAGCAGTTTAATCTCTGAGAGCAATCAGCCCCAGCATTTT.

This clonotype was seen many times. The chain combines TRBV5-1 with TRBJ2-7, with 10 bases fitting TRBD2. Looked up from germline, CDR1 is SGHRS and CDR2 is YFSETQ. The V gene end was trimmed by 0 bases and the J gene end by 1 base; junction bases not matched to a gene: 7. This CDR3 is 17 amino acids long. For the CDR3, the DNA is TGCGCCAGCAGCTTGGCCGTGCTAGCGGGAGCGTCCTACGAGCAGTACTTC. It is translated as CASSLAVLAGASYEQYF. Complete variable domain (other parts from reference TRBV5-1 and TRBJ2-7): KAGVTQTPRYLIKTRGQQVTLSCSPISGHRSVSWYQQTPGQGLQFLFEYFSETQRNKGNFPGRFSGRQFSNSRSEMNVSTLELGDSALYLCASSLAVLAGASYEQYFGPGTRLTVT.

The V gene is TRBV6-5, the J gene TRBJ1-2, with D tentatively TRBD1 (5 bases). From germline, CDR1 is MNHEY and CDR2 SVGAGI. The CDR3 extends over 13 amino acids. The V gene lost 3 bases and the J gene lost 8 bases, with 13 bases spanning the gap. CDR3 DNA sequence: TGTGCCAGCAGTTATCCTCAGGGCGACGGCTACACCTTC. Translating gives CASSYPQGDGYTF.

This clonotype occurred many times. This chain connects TRBV2 to TRBJ2-1; TRBD1 or TRBD2 may be the D gene (5 bases each). This CDR3 is 15 amino acids long. Between the trimmed V and J ends, which lost 4 bases and 2 bases, there was a span of 12 bases. CDR1 and CDR2 from the germline V gene are SNHLY and FYNNEI. The CDR3 region is CASSGGGHPYNEQFF. CDR3 in DNA: TGTGCCAGCAGTGGGGGCGGGCACCCCTACAATGAGCAGTTCTTC.

Ten or more counts support this clonotype. The chain links TRBV2 to TRBJ1-1, with a possible D match to TRBD1 (5 bases). The CDR3 runs to 13 residues. V was pared by 0 bases and J by 7 bases, with 9 bases between. CDR1 and CDR2 from the germline V gene are SNHLY and FYNNEI. The CDR3 region has the DNA TGTGCCAGCAGTGAAGCGGGGGGGGGTGAAGCTTTCTTT. Amino acids: CASSEAGGGEAFF.

This clonotype has at least ten counts. V usage is TRBV19 and J usage is TRBJ1-1; 8 positions agree with TRBD1. The CDR3 has 16 amino acids. Germline V gives CDR1 LNHDA, CDR2 SQIVND (reference sequence). V lost 3 bases and J lost 2; bases outside the gene matches: 8. CDR3 region: CASSMDRAVGNTEAFF. As DNA, the CDR3 is TGTGCCAGTAGTATGGACAGGGCGGTAGGAAACACTGAAGCTTTCTTT. Looking up the rest from reference TRBV19 and TRBJ1-1 gives the full variable domain: DGGITQSPKYLFRKEGQNVTLSCEQNLNHDAMYWYRQDPGQGLRLIYYSQIVNDFQKGDIAEGYSVSREKKESFPLTVTSAQKNPTAFYLCASSMDRAVGNTEAFFGQGTRLTVV.

The table lists this clonotype with many counts. This chain connects TRBV28 to TRBJ1-2; 10 nucleotides match TRBD1. Germline V gene sequence: CDR1 MDHEN, CDR2 SYDVKM. The V gene end was trimmed by 2 bases and the J gene end by 7 bases; junction bases not matched to a gene: 1. The CDR3 totals 13 residues. CDR3 protein: CASSLRDRGGYTF. The CDR3 DNA reads as TGTGCCAGCAGTTTAAGGGACAGGGGTGGCTACACCTTC.

This clonotype was counted at least ten times. This chain connects TRBV28 to TRBJ1-2; 7 bases line up with TRBD1. Looked up from germline, CDR1 is MDHEN and CDR2 is SYDVKM. This CDR3 has 12 amino acids. This CDR3 is CASLGGDYGYTF. As DNA, the CDR3 is TGTGCATCGTTAGGGGGCGACTATGGCTACACCTTC.

The rearrangement joins TRBV28 to TRBJ2-6, with 7 nucleotides matching TRBD1. The CDR3 covers 19 residues. Germline V gene lookup returns CDR1 MDHEN and CDR2 SYDVKM. V dropped 3 bases and J dropped 1; count of bases not matched to a gene: 12. CDR3 loop: CASSFRPGTEISGANVLTF. CDR3 sequence (DNA): TGTGCCAGCAGTTTTCGACCCGGGACAGAAATTTCTGGGGCCAACGTCCTGACTTTC.

V is TRBV28 and J is TRBJ2-5, with TRBD2 matching over 9 bases. J was trimmed by 5 bases and V by 5 bases; bases with no gene match: 6. Germline V gene sequence: CDR1 MDHEN, CDR2 SYDVKM. The CDR3 is made up of 14 amino acids. The chain's CDR3 is CASSPSGMEETQYF. The CDR3 DNA is TGTGCCAGCAGTCCTAGCGGGATGGAGGAGACCCAGTACTTC.

The rearrangement uses TRBV19 and TRBJ2-3; D is uncertain. CDR1 is LNHDA, CDR2 SQIVND, per germline (reference sequence). With 2 bases removed from V and 1 base from J, the gap between germline ends came to 4 bases. CDR3 length: 13 amino acids. CDR3 bases: TGTGCCAGTAGTATAACGGGCACAGATACGCAGTATTTT. Amino acids: CASSITGTDTQYF.

Ten or more counts support this clonotype. J is TRBJ2-7 and V is TRBV6-1; D is undetermined. The V gene's germline CDR1 is MNHNS and CDR2 SASEGT. The ends were cut back, 1 base at V and 2 bases at J, with 6 bases in the middle. The length of the CDR3 is 13 residues. In nucleotides, the CDR3 is TGTGCCAGCAGTGAAGGTCAGCCCTACGAGCAGTACTTC. Protein sequence: CASSEGQPYEQYF.

This clonotype has a handful of counts. The chain carries TRBV20-1 and TRBJ2-5; the match to TRBD1 covers 7 bases. The CDR3 covers 15 residues. Germline CDR1 is DFQATT and CDR2 is SNEGSKA (reference sequence). The V and J ends lost 0 bases and 1 base, in that order; junction bases with no gene match: 5. DNA for the CDR3: TGCAGTGCTAGAGAAGGGGGCGGGTTCCAAGAGACCCAGTACTTC. This encodes CSAREGGGFQETQYF.

This clonotype was recorded at least ten times. The chain carries TRBV2 and TRBJ2-1, with 7 nucleotides matching TRBD2. This CDR3 comprises 16 residues. Germline-derived CDR1 and CDR2 are SNHLY and FYNNEI. J gave up 3 bases and V 7 bases, and 12 bases lay outside the gene matches. The CDR3 sequence is CASNHGRRQGYNEQFF. The DNA of the CDR3 is TGTGCCAGCAATCACGGGAGGCGTCAGGGCTACAATGAGCAGTTCTTC.

The rearrangement uses TRBV14 and TRBJ2-7; D perhaps matches TRBD2 (6 bases). The length of the CDR3 is 15 residues. CDR1 and CDR2 (germline): SGHDN, FVKESK. Trimming pared 3 bases from V and 2 bases from J, leaving 14 bases between. CDR3 protein: CASSQEGRGPYEQYF. The CDR3 DNA sequence: TGTGCCAGCAGCCAGGAGGGACGGGGACCCTACGAGCAGTACTTC.

In its sample, this clonotype was seen a few times. V is TRBV19 and J is TRBJ2-6, with D possibly TRBD2 on 5 matching bases. The CDR3 runs 17 residues. In germline, CDR1 is LNHDA, CDR2 SQIVND (reference sequence). V lost 4 bases, J lost 1 base, and 14 bases lay in between. The CDR3 sequence is CASSTTGLRSGANVLTF. The CDR3 DNA sequence: TGTGCCAGTAGTACCACGGGGTTGCGGTCTGGGGCCAACGTCCTGACTTTC.

As for this clonotype: This may come from a read error, since a much larger clone is one base off. V is TRBV10-1 and J is TRBJ2-7; the match to TRBD2 covers 7 bases. CDR3 length: 15 residues. Germline lookup yields CDR1 WNHNN and CDR2 SYGVQD (reference sequence). CDR3 bases: TGTGCCAGCATTCCCTACGGGGGGAGCTCCTACGGGCAGTACTTC. Translated: CASIPYGGSSYGQYF.